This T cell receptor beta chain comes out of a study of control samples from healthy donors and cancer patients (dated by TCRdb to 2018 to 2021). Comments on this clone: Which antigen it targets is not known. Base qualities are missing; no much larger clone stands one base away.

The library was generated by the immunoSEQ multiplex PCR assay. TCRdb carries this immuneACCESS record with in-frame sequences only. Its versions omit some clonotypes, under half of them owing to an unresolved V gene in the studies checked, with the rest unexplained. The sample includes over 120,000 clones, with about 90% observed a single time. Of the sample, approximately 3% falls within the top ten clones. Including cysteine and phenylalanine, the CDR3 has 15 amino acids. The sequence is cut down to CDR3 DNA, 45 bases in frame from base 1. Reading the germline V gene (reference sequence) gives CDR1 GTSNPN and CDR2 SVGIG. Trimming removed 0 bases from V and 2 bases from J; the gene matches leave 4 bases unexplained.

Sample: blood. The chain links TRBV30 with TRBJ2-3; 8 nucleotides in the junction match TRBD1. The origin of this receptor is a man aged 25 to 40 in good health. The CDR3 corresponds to CAWSVSGGLTDTQYF. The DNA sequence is TGTGCCTGGAGTGTATCAGGGGGCCTCACAGATACGCAGTATTTT.